This T cell receptor beta chain was found in a study of blood T cell repertoires in COVID-19. Study information: COVID-19 samples collected from the United States, Italy and Spain covered acute and convalescent phases. From T cells, B-cell-depleted T cells, or PBMCs came the material, which was cDNA or gDNA.

In the original workflow: Nucleated cell number was recorded as an estimate derived from reference gene primer amplification. Using immunoSEQ multiplex PCR, the repertoire was profiled, and TCRdb retains in-frame clones only, with some absent. That table is the source of V, J and clone size, and D and trimming were worked out from the DNA. The table shows about 80,000 clones, with over 65% occurring only once. The source is a man between 45 and 60 years old with active or convalescent COVID-19. Input material: peripheral blood.

The CDR3 is CASSQGNYGYTF. CDR3 coding DNA: TGTGCCAGCAGTCAGGGAAACTATGGCTACACCTTC. This chain joins TRBV25-1 and TRBJ1-2, with TRBD1 as a possible D gene (5 bases). The CDR3 loop spans 12 amino acids. The germline V gene has CDR1 MGHDK and CDR2 SYGVNS. Trimming shortened V by 5 bases and J by 2 bases, and 6 bases separated the two germline ends.